This T cell receptor (beta chain) was sequenced in a study of blood T cell repertoires in COVID-19. Background on the study: The United States, Italy and Spain supplied acute and convalescent COVID-19 samples. T cells, B-cell-depleted T cells, or PBMCs supplied cDNA or gDNA.

As processed by the authors: The authors estimated nucleated cell counts from reference gene primer amplification. Sequencing used immunoSEQ multiplex PCR; TCRdb keeps in-frame clones, though not all of them. V and J calls and clone size follow that table, whereas D and trimming were derived from the DNA. The sample contains about 180,000 clones, 85% to 90% of which appear only once. This CDR3 has 15 amino acids. Germline-derived CDR1 and CDR2 are LNHNV and YYDKDF (reference sequence). Trimming shortened V by 4 bases and J by 12 bases, and 24 bases separated the two germline ends. Material: peripheral blood. This clonotype was obtained from a man aged 45-65 years with active or convalescent COVID-19. The V gene is TRBV15, the J gene TRBJ1-2; possible D gene TRBD1, 5 bases. CDR3 loop: CATSKELQTRGSHTF. Written as DNA, the CDR3 is TGTGCCACCAGCAAGGAATTACAGACGCGGGGGTCCCACACCTTC. Full variable domain (rest looked up from reference TRBV15 and TRBJ1-2): DAMVIQNPRYQVTQFGKPVTLSCSQTLNHNVMYWYQQKSSQAPKLLFHYYDKDFNNEADTPDNFQSRRPNTSFCFLDIRSPGLGDTAMYLCATSKELQTRGSHTFGSGTRLTVV.